The rows below give T cell receptor beta chains drawn from one sample of a study of blood T cell repertoires in COVID-19. Libraries were prepared by immunoSEQ multiplex PCR; TCRdb keeps only in-frame clonotypes and omits some of them. The sample consists of about 120,000 clones, around nine tenths of them appearing once. Sequences were obtained from peripheral blood. All receptors derive from an older woman with COVID-19, enrolled during active disease. The CDR3 runs from the conserved cysteine through the conserved F or W. The order of the fields is J gene, clone size, D gene, V gene, CDR3 DNA, CDR3 protein. D genes are given only for firm matches. Clone sizes are given selectively: once, few, many, or a class where the clone is expanded.

J: TRBJ1-1; size: NA; D: NA; V: TRBV5-1; DNA: TGCGCCAGCAGCCAACTCGCGGGGGGGATGAACACTGAAGCTTTCTTT; CDR3: CASSQLAGGMNTEAFF
J: TRBJ1-1; size: NA; D: NA; V: TRBV19; DNA: TGTGCCAGTATTTCCGGGGGGCAGAACACTGAAGCTTTCTTT; CDR3: CASISGGQNTEAFF
J: TRBJ1-3; size: few; D: NA; V: TRBV7-9; DNA: TGTGCCAGCAGCTTAGGACAGGAATTAATATATTTT; CDR3: CASSLGQELIYF
J: TRBJ1-1; size: NA; D: TRBD1; V: TRBV9; DNA: TGTGCCAGCAGCTCGACAGGGACGAACACTGAAGCTTTCTTT; CDR3: CASSSTGTNTEAFF
J: TRBJ1-2; size: NA; D: NA; V: TRBV20-1; DNA: TGCAGTGCTAGATACCAGGGTGGCTACACCTTC; CDR3: CSARYQGGYTF
J: TRBJ2-5; size: NA; D: NA; V: TRBV2; DNA: TGTGCCAGCAGTGTGATCCCCCGGGAGACCCAGTACTTC; CDR3: CASSVIPRETQYF
J: TRBJ1-1; size: NA; D: TRBD1; V: TRBV3-1/TRBV3-2; DNA: TGTGCCAGCAGCCAGGACGACAGGGAGAACACTGAAGCTTTCTTT; CDR3: CASSQDDRENTEAFF
J: TRBJ2-2; size: NA; D: NA; V: TRBV3-1/TRBV3-2; DNA: TGTGCCAGCAGCCAAGCCACAGGGGGGGGCACCGGGGAGCTGTTTTTT; CDR3: CASSQATGGGTGELFF
J: TRBJ2-7; size: NA; D: TRBD1; V: TRBV3-1/TRBV3-2; DNA: TGTGCCAGCAGCCAGTTACAGGGGGCGCGCTACGAGCAGTACTTC; CDR3: CASSQLQGARYEQYF
J: TRBJ1-1; size: NA; D: TRBD1; V: TRBV4-1; DNA: TGCGCCAGCAGCCAACTGGGACAGGGGTCCACTGAAGCTTTCTTT; CDR3: CASSQLGQGSTEAFF
J: TRBJ2-5; size: NA; D: TRBD1; V: TRBV2; DNA: TGTGCCAGCAGTGCTGACAGGGGTCGGGAGACCCAGTACTTC; CDR3: CASSADRGRETQYF
J: TRBJ2-7; size: NA; D: TRBD2; V: TRBV19; DNA: TGTGCCAGTAGGATTAGCGGGGGCCCTCGGAACGAGCAGTACTTC; CDR3: CASRISGGPRNEQYF
J: TRBJ2-1; size: NA; D: NA; V: TRBV5-5; DNA: TGTGCCAGCAGCTTTCCCGACTCCCTGGGCTCCTACAATGAGCAGTTCTTC; CDR3: CASSFPDSLGSYNEQFF
J: TRBJ2-2; size: NA; D: NA; V: TRBV18; DNA: TGTGCCAGCTCACCACCGCGGGGATCGAACACCGGGGAGCTGTTTTTT; CDR3: CASSPPRGSNTGELFF
J: TRBJ2-2; size: NA; D: TRBD1; V: TRBV7-9; DNA: TGTGCCAGCAGCTACGGACAGGGGGTGTTTGCCGGGGAGCTGTTTTTT; CDR3: CASSYGQGVFAGELFF
J: TRBJ2-3; size: NA; D: TRBD2; V: TRBV19; DNA: TGTGCCAGTAGTTCGACCGGACTAGTCGGAGATACGCAGTATTTT; CDR3: CASSSTGLVGDTQYF
J: TRBJ2-3; size: NA; D: TRBD2; V: TRBV10-1; DNA: TGCGCCAGCAGTCAACGGGGGGGCCAAACAGATACGCAGTATTTT; CDR3: CASSQRGGQTDTQYF
J: TRBJ1-2; size: NA; D: NA; V: TRBV28; DNA: TGTGCCAGCAGTTTTGGGGACATCGTTGGCTACACCTTC; CDR3: CASSFGDIVGYTF
J: TRBJ2-1; size: NA; D: NA; V: TRBV3-1/TRBV3-2; DNA: TGTGCCAGCAGCCAGTATAGCGGCCACTCCTACAATGAGCAGTTCTTC; CDR3: CASSQYSGHSYNEQFF
J: TRBJ2-7; size: NA; D: TRBD1; V: TRBV5-8; DNA: TGTGCCAGCAGACCTACCGGGACAGGAACCTACGAGCAGTACTTC; CDR3: CASRPTGTGTYEQYF
J: TRBJ2-3; size: few; D: TRBD2; V: TRBV10-2; DNA: TGCGCCAGCAGCCCTCCCACCCCGGGACTAGCGGGGGGGAGCACAGATACGCAGTATTTT; CDR3: CASSPPTPGLAGGSTDTQYF
J: TRBJ2-3; size: NA; D: NA; V: TRBV15; DNA: TGTGCCACCAGGGGAAACCCGGGGAATACGCAGTATTTT; CDR3: CATRGNPGNTQYF
J: TRBJ1-1; size: few; D: TRBD1; V: TRBV6-2/TRBV6-3; DNA: TGTGCCAGCAGTGAGACAGGGAGCGACACTGAAGCTTTCTTT; CDR3: CASSETGSDTEAFF
J: TRBJ2-2; size: NA; D: TRBD2; V: TRBV27; DNA: TGTGCCAGCAGCCTAGCGGGGGCAACGAACACCGGGGAGCTGTTTTTT; CDR3: CASSLAGATNTGELFF
J: TRBJ1-1; size: few; D: NA; V: TRBV11-2; DNA: TGTGCCAGCAGCAAGGGGGTAGCGGGCACTGAAGCTTTCTTT; CDR3: CASSKGVAGTEAFF
J: TRBJ2-5; size: NA; D: NA; V: TRBV30; DNA: TGTGCCTGGAGTAGGCAGGGTGGGGAGACCCAGTACTTC; CDR3: CAWSRQGGETQYF
J: TRBJ2-3; size: NA; D: NA; V: TRBV18; DNA: TGTGCCAGCTCACTCAGAAGCGGGGATACGCAGTATTTT; CDR3: CASSLRSGDTQYF
J: TRBJ1-5; size: NA; D: NA; V: TRBV19; DNA: TGTGCCAGTAGTATACGGGTGGAAGGCAATCAGCCCCAGCATTTT; CDR3: CASSIRVEGNQPQHF